The 23 T cell receptor beta chains reported below all come from one sample, sequenced in a study of T cells in Graves' hyperthyroidism and ophthalmopathy. Amplified TCR beta CDR3 regions came from RNA transcripts. TCR CDR3 regions were first amplified by RT-PCR with HTBI primers. Each CDR3 protein gets one entry after TCRdb re-called the multiplex PCR reads with MiXCR. The repertoire consists of roughly 290,000 distinct CDR3 sequences, with about 14% occurring once and the leading ten covering 7% to 8.5%. The sample was blood. These receptors were taken from a woman aged 30 to 39 with Graves' hyperthyroidism that later progressed to Graves' ophthalmopathy.

This clonotype was seen ten or more times. This chain joins TRBV7-9 and TRBJ2-7; a weak D match, TRBD1 (6 bases). CDR3 length: 12 amino acids. The V end was cut by 5 bases, the J end by 4 bases, with 9 bases between. Germline CDR1 SEHNR, CDR2 FQNEAQ (reference sequence). The CDR3 DNA follows: TGTGCCAGCAGCGAACAGGGTTACGAGCAGTACTTC. The encoded protein is CASSEQGYEQYF. The variable domain in full, completed from reference TRBV7-9 and TRBJ2-7, reads DTGVSQNPRHKITKRGQNVTFRCDPISEHNRLYWYRQTLGQGPEFLTYFQNEAQLEKSRLLSDRFSAERPKGSFSTLEIQRTEQGDSAMYLCASSEQGYEQYFGPGTRLTVT.

This clonotype has ten or more counts. The genes are TRBV20-1 and TRBJ2-7, with 10 bases matching TRBD2. After removal of 3 bases from V and 3 bases from J, the junction contained 5 bases not matched to a gene. Germline loops: CDR1 DFQATT, CDR2 SNEGSKA (reference sequence). CDR3 length: 14 amino acids. The CDR3 coding sequence is TGCAGTGCTAGGGAACTAGCGGGGCGCTACGAGCAGTACTTC. Translated: CSARELAGRYEQYF.

This clonotype was counted many times. V gene TRBV20-1 combines with J gene TRBJ1-5, with 9 bases that match TRBD1. This CDR3 has 14 residues. CDR1 and CDR2 (germline): DFQATT, SNEGSKA (reference sequence). Trimming took 5 bases from V and 8 from J; bases not matched to a gene: 10. The CDR3, as DNA: TGCAGTGCTGTGCGGACAGGGGTCAGGGAGCCCCAGCATTTT. Translating it yields CSAVRTGVREPQHF.

In its sample, this clonotype was seen once. The rearrangement uses TRBV28 and TRBJ2-5; 11 bases fit TRBD2. Trimming at V came to 6 bases and at J to 5 bases, leaving 5 bases not matched to a gene. Per the germline V gene, CDR1 is MDHEN and CDR2 is SYDVKM. This CDR3 has 14 residues. The CDR3, as DNA: TGTGCCAGCAGGACTAGCGGGAAGCGGGAGACCCAGTACTTC. Its protein is CASRTSGKRETQYF. Full variable domain (outside the CDR3, taken from reference TRBV28 and TRBJ2-5): DVKVTQSSRYLVKRTGEKVFLECVQDMDHENMFWYRQDPGLGLRLIYFSYDVKMKEKGDIPEGYSVSREKKERFSLILESASTNQTSMYLCASRTSGKRETQYFGPGTRLLVL.

This clonotype was recorded at least ten times. V is TRBV5-1 and J is TRBJ2-3, with D tentatively TRBD2 (5 bases). The ends were cut back, 4 bases at V and 0 bases at J, with 12 bases in the middle. The length of the CDR3 is 15 residues. CDR1 and CDR2 from the germline V gene are SGHRS and YFSETQ. CDR3 in DNA: TGCGCCAGCAGCCCAGCCCGGGGAAGCACAGATACGCAGTATTTT. Its translation: CASSPARGSTDTQYF.

This clonotype has at least ten counts. The rearrangement links TRBV7-9 to TRBJ2-2; possibly TRBD1 or TRBD2 for D (5 bases each). CDR3 size: 17 residues. CDR1 and CDR2 (germline): SEHNR, FQNEAQ (reference sequence). V lost 1 base to trimming and J lost 0 bases, with 12 bases between them. The CDR3 spells CASSLGYWGSNTGELFF. The CDR3 DNA follows: TGTGCCAGCAGCTTAGGTTACTGGGGGTCGAACACCGGGGAGCTGTTTTTT.

This clonotype has ten or more counts. This chain connects TRBV7-9 to TRBJ2-3; a weak D match, TRBD1 (5 bases). V lost 4 bases to trimming and J lost 3 bases, with 14 bases between them. The CDR3 has 15 amino acids. CDR1 and CDR2 (germline): SEHNR, FQNEAQ (reference sequence). The CDR3 DNA reads TGTGCCAGCAGCTACGGACATTACTCGACAGATACGCAGTATTTT. Protein sequence: CASSYGHYSTDTQYF.

This clonotype was counted between two and nine times. The chain couples TRBV5-6 to TRBJ1-1; tentatively, D is TRBD1 (5 bases). CDR3 length: 15 residues. Germline CDR1 and CDR2: SGHDT and YYEEEE. Deletions cut 4 bases from V and 2 bases from J, with 15 bases between. The CDR3 sequence: CASSDTERGNTEAFF. CDR3 bases: TGTGCCAGCAGCGATACAGAAAGGGGTAACACTGAAGCTTTCTTT.

The CDR3 coding sequence is TGTGCCAGTAGTTTAGGATTGGGACTAGCGGGCGAAGAGACCCAGTACTTC. This sequence encodes CASSLGLGLAGEETQYF. The chain recombines TRBV19 with TRBJ2-5; TRBD2 matches at 12 bases. CDR3 length: 17 amino acids. CDR1 and CDR2 (germline): LNHDA, SQIVND (reference sequence). J was trimmed by 3 bases and V by 5 bases; bases with no gene match: 10.

CDR3 coding DNA: TGTGCCAGCAGCCACCCGACAGGGGCGAAGTACAATGAGCAGTTCTTC. It translates to CASSHPTGAKYNEQFF. V usage is TRBV14 and J usage is TRBJ2-1, with 8 positions matching TRBD1. J gave up 4 bases and V 3 bases, and 8 bases lay outside the gene matches. CDR1 is SGHDN and CDR2 is FVKESK in the germline V gene. CDR3 length equals 16 residues.

This clonotype was seen many times. A much more abundant neighbour one base away suggests this may be a read error. The chain is built from TRBV27 and TRBJ2-7; 8 nucleotides agree with TRBD1. CDR3 length equals 13 residues. The V gene end was trimmed by 5 bases and the J gene end by 2 bases; junction bases not matched to a gene: 2. CDR1 is MNHEY, CDR2 SMNVEV, per germline (reference sequence). CDR3 DNA sequence: TGTGCCAGCAGTGGGGGACAGGCCTACGAGCAGTACTTC. Amino acids: CASSGGQAYEQYF.

This clonotype was observed at least ten times. The rearrangement uses TRBV3-1 and TRBJ1-2, with D possibly matching TRBD1 (5 bases). V was cut by 8 bases and J by 0 bases, with 10 bases left in between. This CDR3 has 13 residues. Germline-derived CDR1 and CDR2 are LGHDT and YNNKEL (reference sequence). The CDR3 DNA is TGTGCCAGCTCCCGGGGGACTAACTATGGCTACACCTTC. This encodes CASSRGTNYGYTF.

This clonotype was detected ten times or more. V usage is TRBV27 and J usage is TRBJ2-7; 7 bases align to TRBD1. With V trimmed by 2 bases and J by 4 bases, 5 bases remained unmatched. The CDR3 contains 14 residues. Germline V gives CDR1 MNHEY, CDR2 SMNVEV (reference sequence). The DNA of the CDR3 is TGTGCCAGCAGTTTAGGGGGACAGACATACGAGCAGTACTTC. It is translated as CASSLGGQTYEQYF.

This clonotype was detected many times. This chain joins TRBV3-1 and TRBJ1-5; the match to TRBD1 covers 8 bases. The germline CDR1 and CDR2 sequences are LGHDT and YNNKEL (reference sequence). V trimming: 3 bases; J trimming: 5 bases; junction bases outside the gene matches: 3. CDR3 length: 14 residues. The chain's CDR3 is CASSHSTGDQPQHF. The DNA of the CDR3 is TGTGCCAGCAGCCACTCGACAGGGGATCAGCCCCAGCATTTT.

At least ten counts were recorded for this clonotype. The rearrangement uses TRBV12-3 or TRBV12-4 and TRBJ2-4; no definite D call. The CDR3 sequence is 14 residues long. Trimming cost V 6 bases and J 0 bases, with 9 bases left between them. CDR3 sequence (DNA): TGTGCCAGCAGCCTTGCGGTAGCCAAAAACATTCAGTACTTC. Amino acids: CASSLAVAKNIQYF.

This clonotype was observed at least ten times. The chain employs TRBV3-1 and TRBJ1-1; possible D gene TRBD1, 5 bases. Germline values: CDR1 LGHDT, CDR2 YNNKEL (reference sequence). CDR3 size: 13 residues. V was shortened by 1 base and J by 10 bases, with 13 bases between the two germline ends. For the CDR3, the DNA is TGTGCCAGCAGCCAAGGTGTGGGGCTCGTAGCTTTCTTT. It specifies CASSQGVGLVAFF.

This clonotype was counted only a few times. The V call is TRBV30, the J call TRBJ2-2; D uncertain. The CDR3 runs 14 residues. The germline CDR1 and CDR2 sequences are GTSNPN and SVGIG (reference sequence). Trimming shortened V by 0 bases and J by 5 bases, and 10 bases separated the two germline ends. This CDR3 is CAWSVMLWTGELFF. CDR3 DNA sequence: TGTGCCTGGAGTGTAATGTTGTGGACCGGGGAGCTGTTTTTT.

This clonotype appeared a few times. The chain joins TRBV5-1 to TRBJ2-6; D gene ambiguous. Looked up from germline, CDR1 is SGHRS and CDR2 is YFSETQ. The CDR3 consists of 20 residues. Trimming took 5 bases from V and 0 from J, leaving 24 bases between them. The CDR3 region is CASRDDIRWGWTSGANVLTF. In nucleotides, the CDR3 is TGCGCCAGCAGAGATGACATTCGGTGGGGTTGGACCTCTGGGGCCAACGTCCTGACTTTC.

This chain uses TRBV5-6 with TRBJ2-7; 9 bases align to TRBD2. This CDR3 region has 15 residues. Germline V gives CDR1 SGHDT, CDR2 YYEEEE. J lost 2 bases, V lost 3 bases, and 6 bases had no gene match. The CDR3 coding sequence is TGTGCCAGCAGCTGGGGACTAGCAGCCCCCTACGAGCAGTACTTC. Translating it yields CASSWGLAAPYEQYF.

This clonotype has ten or more counts. The rearrangement uses TRBV18 and TRBJ2-3; TRBD1 matches 8 bases. There are 18 residues in the CDR3. The V gene's germline CDR1 is KGHSH and CDR2 LQKENI. Trimming cost V 4 bases and J 1 base; bases outside gene matches: 13. Here the CDR3 DNA reads TGTGCCAGCTCACTTCTATCTCCCGGGACAGGACGCACAGATACGCAGTATTTT. This codes for CASSLLSPGTGRTDTQYF.

This clonotype has a count of ten or more. The J gene is TRBJ1-1, the V gene TRBV9; no definite D call. This CDR3 spans 13 amino acids. Trimming took off 0 bases at V and 1 base at J, with 4 bases between the two ends. Looked up from germline, CDR1 is SGDLS and CDR2 is YYNGEE. The CDR3 sequence: CASSVDWNTEAFF. The DNA for the CDR3 is TGTGCCAGCAGCGTAGACTGGAACACTGAAGCTTTCTTT.

This clonotype was detected ten times or more. The V and J genes are TRBV30 and TRBJ2-1; possibly TRBD2 for D (6 bases). V lost 2 bases and J lost 3, with 11 bases in between. CDR1 and CDR2 from the germline V gene are GTSNPN and SVGIG (reference sequence). The CDR3 covers 14 residues. CDR3 residues: CAWSSGLNYNEQFF. CDR3 nucleotide sequence: TGTGCCTGGAGTTCGGGACTGAACTACAATGAGCAGTTCTTC.

The chain uses TRBV6-6 and TRBJ1-4; D remains ambiguous. Trimming removed 0 bases from V and 5 bases from J, with 10 bases in between. The CDR3 runs to 15 residues. Germline assignment: CDR1 MNHNY and CDR2 SVGAGI (reference sequence). This CDR3 is CASSYSRWTNEKLFF. The CDR3, as DNA: TGTGCCAGCAGTTACTCTCGATGGACGAATGAAAAACTGTTTTTT.